This TCR beta chain was profiled in a study of blood T cells in healthy people across ages. Study-level results: It was not possible, with unsorted PBMCs, to conclusively compare naive and antigen-experienced cells.

Collection of 7.5 to 10 milliliters of peripheral blood was performed for each donor. About this clonotype: Antigen: not known.

A second PCR of roughly 7 to 11 cycles used a sample-barcoded 5' primer and a J-beta primer mix. Each cDNA molecule, via a template-switch adaptor with 12 random nucleotides, was tagged. TCRdb re-analysed the 5' RACE reads in MiXCR, keeping a single row per CDR3 protein. This sample has hundreds of thousands of distinct CDR3 sequences, with roughly 44% found just once. V was pared by 7 bases and J by 0 bases, with 16 bases between. Germline V lookup: CDR1 MDHEN, CDR2 SYDVKM. The CDR3 spans 15 residues. V usage is TRBV28 and J usage is TRBJ2-7; D is possibly TRBD2 (6 bases). The TCR originated in a man aged 60 to 75 in good health. Input material: blood. Written as DNA, the CDR3 is TGTGCCAGCACCCCCGTGGGGAGGAGCTCCTACGAGCAGTACTTC. Its protein is CASTPVGRSSYEQYF.